Here is one T cell receptor (beta chain) with its context. Only in-frame clones appear in the TCRdb table, and some are missing; sequencing was by immunoSEQ multiplex PCR. The sample includes 200,000 or so clones, 65% to 85% of them seen just once. CDR3 size: 13 residues. Losses at the gene ends were 5 bases for V and 7 bases for J; bases not matched to a gene: 6. This sample is part of a study of blood T cell repertoires in COVID-19. About the research overall: From the United States, Italy and Spain came samples of acute and convalescent COVID-19. T cells, B-cell-depleted T cells, or PBMCs provided the cDNA or gDNA that served as material.

The sequence derives from a man in his sixties with active or convalescent COVID-19. The chain employs TRBV12-3 or TRBV12-4 and TRBJ1-2, with 8 bases fitting TRBD1. Sequenced: peripheral blood. The CDR3 bases are TGTGCCAGCAGTCACGGACAGGGACCTGGCTACACCTTC. Protein sequence: CASSHGQGPGYTF.